A single sample is the source of the 20 T cell receptor beta chains below, sequenced in a study of blood T cell repertoires in COVID-19. Sequencing used immunoSEQ multiplex PCR; TCRdb keeps in-frame clones, though not all of them. The sample holds approximately 93,000 clones, roughly 71% seen once. Sequenced material: peripheral blood. Source of these receptors: a woman aged 80 or older with acute or convalescent COVID-19.

This clone was detected a few times. The gene calls are TRBV28 and TRBJ2-5, with D perhaps matching TRBD1 (6 bases). V gave up 2 bases and J gave up 1 base, with 11 bases separating them. The CDR3 spans 15 residues. The germline V gene encodes CDR1 MDHEN and CDR2 SYDVKM. CDR3 loop: CASSLQGRPQETQYF. CDR3 nucleotides: TGTGCCAGCAGTTTACAGGGGCGCCCCCAAGAGACCCAGTACTTC.

This chain joins TRBV10-3 and TRBJ2-7; weak D call: TRBD1 (5 bases). The CDR3 spans 13 residues. Germline V gene data show CDR1 as ENHRY and CDR2 as SYGVKD. Trimming removed 8 bases from V and 4 bases from J, with 15 bases in between. CDR3 sequence reads: CAISRPGAYEQYF. In nucleotides, the CDR3 is TGTGCCATCTCTCGACCTGGGGCTTACGAGCAGTACTTC.

The chain combines TRBV28 with TRBJ1-6; 10 positions agree with TRBD1. The germline V gene has CDR1 MDHEN and CDR2 SYDVKM. This CDR3 region has 16 residues. V shed 3 bases and J 7 bases; nucleotides not matched to a gene: 6. The CDR3 is CASSFRDRGHNSPLHF. In DNA form, the CDR3 reads TGTGCCAGCAGTTTTAGGGACAGGGGACACAATTCACCCCTCCACTTT.

V is TRBV7-9 and J is TRBJ1-1; D gene uncertain. This CDR3 region has 14 residues. Trimming stripped 8 bases from V and 2 bases from J, with 15 bases between. The germline V gene encodes CDR1 SEHNR and CDR2 FQNEAQ (reference sequence). The CDR3 DNA reads as TGTGCCAGCCGGAGGCGGTCCCTAAACACTGAAGCTTTCTTT. It yields the protein CASRRRSLNTEAFF.

The J gene is TRBJ1-2, the V gene TRBV28, with D possibly being TRBD1 (5 bases). Germline values: CDR1 MDHEN, CDR2 SYDVKM. The CDR3 extends over 14 amino acids. Trimming removed 4 bases from V and 0 bases from J, with 9 bases in between. CDR3 sequence (DNA): TGTGCCAGCAGTTGGGGGACTGCTAACTATGGCTACACCTTC. It encodes CASSWGTANYGYTF.

V and J are TRBV21-1 and TRBJ1-5; the table's D call TRBD1 went unverified against the DNA. TRBV21-1 is a known pseudogene. The CDR3 extends over 19 amino acids. CDR3 loop: CASSKAYRTGGLCNQPQHF. CDR3 nucleotides: TGTGCCAGCAGCAAAGCTTATCGGACAGGGGGCTTGTGCAATCAGCCCCAGCATTTT.

This clone has more than one count but fewer than ten. The chain uses TRBV5-8 and TRBJ2-7, with D possibly being TRBD2 (5 bases). The germline CDR1 and CDR2 sequences are SGHTS and YDEGEE. The CDR3 totals 15 residues. Trimming left V 0 bases short and J 2 bases short, with 12 bases between. CDR3 residues: CASSLDSGLTYEQYF. Here the CDR3 DNA reads TGTGCCAGCAGCTTGGACAGCGGTTTGACCTACGAGCAGTACTTC.

This chain joins TRBV5-4 and TRBJ2-5, with D possibly TRBD2 on 6 matching bases. Trimming pared 4 bases from V and 3 bases from J, leaving 13 bases between. The CDR3 sequence is 14 residues long. The V gene's germline CDR1 is SGHNT and CDR2 YYREEE (reference sequence). The CDR3 protein is CASSRSGLEETQYF. CDR3 sequence (DNA): TGTGCCAGCAGCCGATCGGGACTCGAAGAGACCCAGTACTTC. The full variable domain, completed using reference TRBV5-4 and TRBJ2-5, is ETGVTQSPTHLIKTRGQQVTLRCSSQSGHNTVSWYQQALGQGPQFIFQYYREEENGRGNFPPRFSGLQFPNYSSELNVNALELDDSALYLCASSRSGLEETQYFGPGTRLLVL.

Only a few counts were recorded for this clone. V and J are TRBV5-1 and TRBJ1-4; D may be TRBD1 (5 bases). Deletions cut 0 bases from V and 4 bases from J, with 10 bases between. In germline, CDR1 is SGHRS, CDR2 YFSETQ. The CDR3 extends over 15 amino acids. The CDR3 sequence: CASSLAGGVNEKLFF. The CDR3 nucleotides are TGCGCCAGCAGCTTGGCAGGAGGGGTTAATGAAAAACTGTTTTTT.

V and J are TRBV19 and TRBJ2-7; 8 bases agree with TRBD2. Germline lookup yields CDR1 LNHDA and CDR2 SQIVND (reference sequence). Trimming removed 4 bases from V and 2 bases from J; junction bases left unmatched: 13. The length of the CDR3 is 17 residues. CDR3 coding DNA: TGTGCCAGTAGTACCCCTACCTTAGCGGGACGACCCTACGAGCAGTACTTC. Translating gives CASSTPTLAGRPYEQYF.

In this sample, this clone turned up once. The CDR3 is CASSQTSGIQETQYF. The CDR3 DNA follows: TGCGCCAGCAGCCAGACTAGCGGGATACAAGAGACCCAGTACTTC. The rearrangement uses TRBV5-1 and TRBJ2-5; TRBD2 aligns across 11 bases. CDR3 length equals 15 residues. Germline values: CDR1 SGHRS, CDR2 YFSETQ. The V gene end was trimmed by 4 bases and the J gene end by 2 bases; junction bases not matched to a gene: 4.

This chain links TRBV9 with TRBJ2-7, with 8 bases aligning to TRBD2. This CDR3 has 15 amino acids. Germline CDR1 reads SGDLS; CDR2 reads YYNGEE. V dropped 4 bases and J dropped 3; count of bases not matched to a gene: 9. The CDR3 region is CASSPLGGGSYEQYF. The CDR3 DNA reads TGTGCCAGCAGCCCCCTCGGGGGGGGGAGCTACGAGCAGTACTTC.

This chain connects TRBV4-2 to TRBJ2-6, with D unclear. V dropped 0 bases and J dropped 0 bases, with 9 bases sitting between them. The CDR3 is 17 residues long. Germline V gene data show CDR1 as LGHNA and CDR2 as YNFKEQ. The CDR3 nucleotides read TGTGCCAGCAGCCAAGACGACACTTACTCTGGGGCCAACGTCCTGACTTTC. Amino acids: CASSQDDTYSGANVLTF.

This chain links TRBV4-3 with TRBJ2-4, with TRBD1 matching over 7 bases. The CDR3 is 20 amino acids. J was trimmed by 0 bases and V by 0 bases; bases with no gene match: 14. CDR1 LGHNA and CDR2 YSLEER come from the germline V gene. The CDR3 sequence: CASSQDPGTAFDLAKNIQYF. CDR3 DNA sequence: TGCGCCAGCAGCCAAGACCCCGGGACAGCCTTTGACCTAGCCAAAAACATTCAGTACTTC.

The chain recombines TRBV28 with TRBJ2-7, with 8 bases matching TRBD1. Per the germline V gene, CDR1 is MDHEN and CDR2 is SYDVKM. J was trimmed by 2 bases and V by 3 bases; bases with no gene match: 3. This CDR3 has 14 residues. Here the CDR3 DNA reads TGTGCCAGCAGTTTCACGGACAGGGCCTACGAGCAGTACTTC. It is translated as CASSFTDRAYEQYF. The whole variable domain, remainder taken from reference TRBV28 and TRBJ2-7, is DVKVTQSSRYLVKRTGEKVFLECVQDMDHENMFWYRQDPGLGLRLIYFSYDVKMKEKGDIPEGYSVSREKKERFSLILESASTNQTSMYLCASSFTDRAYEQYFGPGTRLTVT.

V is TRBV24-1 and J is TRBJ2-2, with 7 bases that match TRBD1. CDR1 is KGHDR, CDR2 SFDVKD, per germline. V lost 5 bases and J lost 5; bases outside the gene matches: 4. This CDR3 contains 14 residues. This CDR3 is CATSGTGLTGELFF. In nucleotides, the CDR3 is TGTGCCACCAGTGGGACAGGATTGACCGGGGAGCTGTTTTTT.

The chain combines TRBV7-9 with TRBJ2-1, with 10 nucleotides matching TRBD1. Germline-derived CDR1 and CDR2 are SEHNR and FQNEAQ (reference sequence). The junction had 4 bases not matched to a gene; V was cut back by 3 bases and J by 5 bases. This CDR3 spans 15 amino acids. The CDR3 region is CASSFWDRGHNEQFF. CDR3 nucleotides: TGTGCCAGCAGCTTTTGGGACAGGGGCCACAATGAGCAGTTCTTC. Full variable domain (missing parts from reference TRBV7-9 and TRBJ2-1): DTGVSQNPRHKITKRGQNVTFRCDPISEHNRLYWYRQTLGQGPEFLTYFQNEAQLEKSRLLSDRFSAERPKGSFSTLEIQRTEQGDSAMYLCASSFWDRGHNEQFFGPGTRLTVL.

Written as DNA, the CDR3 is TGTGCCAGCAGCCAAGATCCAGGGCGAGATACGCAGTATTTT. It specifies CASSQDPGRDTQYF. The genes are TRBV14 and TRBJ2-3; D perhaps matches TRBD1 (5 bases). Per the germline V gene, CDR1 is SGHDN and CDR2 is FVKESK. CDR3 size: 14 residues. Trimming took off 0 bases at V and 5 bases at J, with 9 bases between the two ends.

This clone was seen only a few times. This chain uses TRBV27 with TRBJ2-1; 8 bases align to TRBD2. The CDR3 runs to 17 residues. Germline V gene data show CDR1 as MNHEY and CDR2 as SMNVEV (reference sequence). J gave up 9 bases and V 1 base, and 14 bases lay outside the gene matches. The DNA of the CDR3 is TGTGCCAGCAGTTTATTCGGGTCCGGGGGGGGCTACGGTGAGCAGTTCTTC. Its protein product is CASSLFGSGGGYGEQFF.

The gene calls are TRBV7-2 and TRBJ1-1; the D is unclear. In germline, CDR1 is SGHTA, CDR2 FQGNSA. The CDR3 loop spans 12 amino acids. V lost 0 bases to trimming and J lost 8 bases, with 7 bases between them. CDR3 bases: TGTGCCAGCAGCTTAGCACGAGCCGAAGCTTTCTTT. It codes for CASSLARAEAFF. The complete variable domain, with remaining parts taken from reference TRBV7-2 and TRBJ1-1, reads GAGVSQSPSNKVTEKGKDVELRCDPISGHTALYWYRQSLGQGLEFLIYFQGNSAPDKSGLPSDRFSAERTGGSVSTLTIQRTQQEDSAVYLCASSLARAEAFFGQGTRLTVV.